This T cell receptor (beta chain) was captured by sequencing in a study of control samples from healthy donors and cancer patients. TCRdb keeps only in-frame clones here, not all; method: immunoSEQ multiplex PCR. In the table there are about 100,000 clones, roughly 80% of which are singletons. Germline values: CDR1 MRHNA, CDR2 SNTAGT. The CDR3 contains 16 residues. V shed 3 bases and J shed 2 bases, with 16 bases lying between them. Sequencing input: blood. The chain links TRBV6-4 to TRBJ1-1, with D uncertain. This TCR was sampled from a man in his thirties or forties in good health. CDR3 nucleotides: TGTGCCAGCAGTGATCCGAACTCCCTGGGCAACACTGAAGCTTTCTTT. Translated: CASSDPNSLGNTEAFF.